The T cell receptor (beta chain) described here comes from a study of blood T cell repertoires in COVID-19. The CDR3 length is 16 residues. Trimming took 4 bases from V and 2 from J; bases not matched to a gene: 9. Germline CDR1 reads KGHSH; CDR2 reads LQKENI. Using immunoSEQ multiplex PCR, the repertoire was profiled, and TCRdb retains in-frame clones only, with some absent. Of 110,000 to 150,000 clones detected, roughly 86% appear once; the ten largest clones hold roughly 5%. This TCR was sampled from a human donor in a cohort sampled during active COVID-19. The sample consisted of peripheral blood. The rearrangement joins TRBV18 to TRBJ1-2; 8 bases fit TRBD1. CDR3: CASSLDRAGSNYGYTF. CDR3 in DNA: TGTGCCAGCTCACTGGACAGGGCGGGGTCCAACTATGGCTACACCTTC.